This TCR beta chain was recorded in a study of radiotherapy plus CTLA-4 blockade in lung cancer. Study-wide context: Overall, approximately 19% of patients showed an objective response, while about 31% attained disease control. Findings and limits, study-wide: The study found tumor-derived TCR clones expanded in blood after radiotherapy plus ipilimumab. Early blood T cell clone dynamics reportedly forecast response best, with interferon-beta.

For this clone: Its matching antigen is unknown.

Using immunoSEQ multiplex PCR, the repertoire was profiled, and TCRdb retains in-frame clones only, with some absent. Here the sample spans 55,000 to 85,000 clones, about 72% being singletons. Focal radiation was given together with CTLA-4 blockade (ipilimumab) to patients with chemo-refractory metastatic non-small-cell lung cancer. CDR1 is SGHTA, CDR2 FQGNSA, per germline. Unmatched junction bases numbered 14, after V lost 2 bases and J lost 8 bases. The CDR3 runs 16 residues. Sequencing was performed on peripheral blood, taken from a patient treated with radiotherapy plus ipilimumab. The receptor was derived from a human donor with non-small cell lung cancer whose response to radiotherapy plus ipilimumab could not be evaluated. Some clones in this sample may be carry-over from other donors' samples. The J gene is TRBJ1-2, the V gene TRBV7-2; the match to TRBD1 covers 7 bases. The CDR3 spells CASSLMPPPTGTGYTF. The CDR3 nucleotides are TGTGCCAGCAGCTTAATGCCCCCCCCGACAGGGACCGGCTACACCTTC.